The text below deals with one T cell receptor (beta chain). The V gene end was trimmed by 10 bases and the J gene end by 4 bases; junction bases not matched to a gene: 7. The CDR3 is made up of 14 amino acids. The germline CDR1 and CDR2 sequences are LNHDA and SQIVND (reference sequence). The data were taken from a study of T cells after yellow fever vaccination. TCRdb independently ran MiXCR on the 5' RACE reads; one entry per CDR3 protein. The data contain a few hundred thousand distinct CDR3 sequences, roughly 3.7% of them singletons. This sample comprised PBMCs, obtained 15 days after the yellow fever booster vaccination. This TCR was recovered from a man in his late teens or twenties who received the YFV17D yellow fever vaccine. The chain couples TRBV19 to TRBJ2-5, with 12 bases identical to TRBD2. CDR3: CATSLAGGPETQYF. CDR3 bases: TGTGCCACTTCACTAGCGGGGGGCCCAGAGACCCAGTACTTC.